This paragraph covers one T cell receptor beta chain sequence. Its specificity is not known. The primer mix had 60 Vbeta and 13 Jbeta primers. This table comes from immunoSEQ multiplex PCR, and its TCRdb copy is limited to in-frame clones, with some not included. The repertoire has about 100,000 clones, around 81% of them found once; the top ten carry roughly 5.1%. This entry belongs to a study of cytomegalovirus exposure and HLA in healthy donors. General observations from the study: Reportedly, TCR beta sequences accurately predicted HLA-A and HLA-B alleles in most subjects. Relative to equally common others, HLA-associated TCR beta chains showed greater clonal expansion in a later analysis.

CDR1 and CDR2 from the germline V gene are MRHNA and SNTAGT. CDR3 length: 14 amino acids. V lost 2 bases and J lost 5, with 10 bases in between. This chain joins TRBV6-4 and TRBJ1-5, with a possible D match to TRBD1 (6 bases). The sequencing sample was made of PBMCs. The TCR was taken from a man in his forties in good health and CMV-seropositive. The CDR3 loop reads CASSDVQGYQPQHF. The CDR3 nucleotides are TGTGCCAGCAGTGACGTACAGGGTTATCAGCCCCAGCATTTT.